The 18 T cell receptor beta chains below were found in one sample sequenced in a study of shared clonotypes between healthy human individuals. Only CD45RO-negative cells positively selected for CCR7 counted as naive CD8 cells, so terminally differentiated effector memory CD45RA+ cells were excluded. Profiling relied on immunoSEQ multiplex PCR, and the TCRdb table lists in-frame clones only, not all of them. The sample records some 740,000 clones, 80% to 95% being singletons. What was sequenced was naive CD8+ T cells sorted from blood. Receptors were obtained from a man aged 30-40 years in good health.

This clone was seen just once. The genes are TRBV6-1 and TRBJ2-7; no reliable D call. V gave up 0 bases and J gave up 5 bases, with 8 bases separating them. Germline V lookup: CDR1 MNHNS, CDR2 SASEGT. The CDR3 has 13 residues. The CDR3 sequence: CASSEALYHEQYF. DNA for the CDR3: TGTGCCAGCAGTGAAGCACTTTATCACGAGCAGTACTTC.

The table lists this clone with a count of one. The chain carries TRBV27 and TRBJ1-1; D unresolved. The germline V gene has CDR1 MNHEY and CDR2 SMNVEV (reference sequence). The CDR3 totals 15 residues. Trimming took off 7 bases at V and 2 bases at J, with 17 bases between the two ends. The CDR3 DNA reads as TGTGCCAGCAAATTGGCAGGCGGCCTCAACACTGAAGCTTTCTTT. Translated, it gives CASKLAGGLNTEAFF.

The chain recombines TRBV19 with TRBJ2-2, with D perhaps given as TRBD1 or TRBD2 (5 bases each). V dropped 1 base and J dropped 6 bases, with 6 bases sitting between them. This CDR3 is 13 amino acids long. CDR1 LNHDA and CDR2 SQIVND come from the germline V gene (reference sequence). As DNA, the CDR3 is TGTGCCAGTAGTATAGGAGGGGCCGGGGAGCTGTTTTTT. Its protein is CASSIGGAGELFF.

The chain has TRBV2 and TRBJ2-7; 7 bases align to TRBD2. CDR3 length: 16 residues. With 6 bases clipped from V and 3 bases from J, the junction kept 14 bases outside the gene matches. CDR1 and CDR2 (germline): SNHLY, FYNNEI. Here the CDR3 DNA reads TGTGCCAGCAGCGCAAAGAGCGGGATGAGCTACTACGAGCAGTACTTC. Protein sequence: CASSAKSGMSYYEQYF.

The genes are TRBV18 and TRBJ2-5; 7 bases map to TRBD2. V dropped 2 bases and J dropped 4; count of bases not matched to a gene: 22. The CDR3 contains 20 residues. Looked up from germline, CDR1 is KGHSH and CDR2 is LQKENI. The CDR3: CASSPRPGGSPHWSPETQYF. The DNA for the CDR3 is TGTGCCAGCTCACCAAGACCGGGCGGGAGCCCCCATTGGTCTCCAGAGACCCAGTACTTC.

The rearrangement links TRBV29-1 to TRBJ2-7, with 8 positions matching TRBD1. In germline, CDR1 is SQVTM, CDR2 ANQGSEA. There are 15 residues in the CDR3. The trim removed 4 bases at V and 7 bases at J, leaving 15 bases unmatched. The CDR3 reads CSVVPRDRTRLEQYF. CDR3 DNA: TGCAGCGTTGTTCCCCGGGACAGGACTCGCCTGGAGCAGTACTTC.

This chain connects TRBV19 to TRBJ2-3; no reliable D call. Trimming removed 5 bases from V and 1 base from J, with 22 bases in between. The V gene's germline CDR1 is LNHDA and CDR2 SQIVND (reference sequence). The length of the CDR3 is 18 residues. DNA for the CDR3: TGTGCCAGTAGTCGCGACGCTAACCGGGCCCTCGGCACAGATACGCAGTATTTT. Translation gives CASSRDANRALGTDTQYF.

This clone was seen a few times. The chain couples TRBV28 to TRBJ1-1; D is undetermined. The CDR3 contains 14 residues. The V gene's germline CDR1 is MDHEN and CDR2 SYDVKM. V was pared by 3 bases and J by 4 bases, with 12 bases between. The CDR3 spells CASSFPGFSTEAFF. CDR3 in DNA: TGTGCCAGCAGTTTCCCGGGGTTCTCCACTGAAGCTTTCTTT.

The chain uses TRBV7-9 and TRBJ2-1, with no clear D. Deletions cut 1 base from V and 2 bases from J, with 12 bases between. The germline CDR1 and CDR2 sequences are SEHNR and FQNEAQ (reference sequence). This CDR3 comprises 16 residues. CDR3 in DNA: TGTGCCAGCAGCTTAGTTGGGCGAGAGCCCTACAATGAGCAGTTCTTC. Translation gives CASSLVGREPYNEQFF. The full variable domain, in which reference TRBV7-9 and TRBJ2-1 provide the parts outside the CDR3, is DTGVSQNPRHKITKRGQNVTFRCDPISEHNRLYWYRQTLGQGPEFLTYFQNEAQLEKSRLLSDRFSAERPKGSFSTLEIQRTEQGDSAMYLCASSLVGREPYNEQFFGPGTRLTVL.

The chain has TRBV5-6 and TRBJ2-7; D gene uncertain. Germline V gene data show CDR1 as SGHDT and CDR2 as YYEEEE. The V and J ends lost 0 bases and 6 bases respectively, with 4 bases between them. This CDR3 spans 11 amino acids. CDR3 in amino acids: CASSLDAEQYF. CDR3 DNA: TGTGCCAGCAGCTTGGATGCCGAGCAGTACTTC. Together with reference TRBV5-6 and TRBJ2-7, the CDR3 gives the full variable domain: DAGVTQSPTHLIKTRGQQVTLRCSPKSGHDTVSWYQQALGQGPQFIFQYYEEEERQRGNFPDRFSGHQFPNYSSELNVNALLLGDSALYLCASSLDAEQYFGPGTRLTVT.

This clone was recorded a few times. The CDR3 protein is CASSSPQGYNEQFF. CDR3 DNA sequence: TGTGCCAGCAGCTCTCCCCAGGGATACAATGAGCAGTTCTTC. The chain employs TRBV7-9 and TRBJ2-1; weak D call: TRBD1 (5 bases). The germline V and J ends were trimmed by 4 bases and 4 bases, with 11 bases remaining between them. The CDR3 covers 14 residues. Germline CDR1 SEHNR, CDR2 FQNEAQ (reference sequence).

The V gene is TRBV11-2, the J gene TRBJ2-7; 7 positions match TRBD2. The CDR3 contains 16 residues. CDR1 and CDR2 (germline): SGHAT, FQNNGV. Germline trimming cut 0 bases from V and 2 bases from J; bases unmatched to any gene: 7. CDR3 region: CASSLEAPAGTYEQYF. CDR3 nucleotide sequence: TGTGCCAGCAGCTTAGAGGCCCCAGCGGGGACCTACGAGCAGTACTTC. The full variable domain, rest sourced from reference TRBV11-2 and TRBJ2-7, is EAGVAQSPRYKIIEKRQSVAFWCNPISGHATLYWYQQILGQGPKLLIQFQNNGVVDDSQLPKDRFSAERLKGVDSTLKIQPAKLEDSAVYLCASSLEAPAGTYEQYFGPGTRLTVT.

The genes are TRBV11-2 and TRBJ2-5; D possibly corresponds to TRBD1 (6 bases). The CDR3 extends over 13 amino acids. Germline V gene data show CDR1 as SGHAT and CDR2 as FQNNGV. The germline V and J ends were trimmed by 2 bases and 5 bases, with 9 bases remaining between them. The CDR3 DNA reads TGTGCCAGCAGCTTAACAGGGTGGGAGACCCAGTACTTC. Translating gives CASSLTGWETQYF.

CDR3 sequence: CASRSNIRTDTQYF. The DNA for the CDR3 is TGTGCCAGCAGGTCAAATATTCGCACAGATACGCAGTATTTT. This chain joins TRBV7-3 and TRBJ2-3; D call uncertain. The germline V gene has CDR1 SGHTA and CDR2 FQGTGA. CDR3 size: 14 residues. The V gene lost 6 bases and the J gene lost 1 base, with 11 bases spanning the gap.

The sample holds one count of this clone. This chain links TRBV9 with TRBJ2-4; D gene unclear. In germline, CDR1 is SGDLS, CDR2 YYNGEE. The CDR3 runs to 12 residues. V was shortened by 7 bases and J by 1 base, with 6 bases between the two germline ends. CDR3 in amino acids: CASGSAKNIQYF. The CDR3, as DNA: TGTGCCAGCGGTTCGGCCAAAAACATTCAGTACTTC.

The V call is TRBV7-9, the J call TRBJ2-7, with D maybe TRBD2 (6 bases). There are 14 residues in the CDR3. The germline gives CDR1 SEHNR, CDR2 FQNEAQ (reference sequence). Trimming stripped 3 bases from V and 3 bases from J, with 12 bases between. The CDR3 bases are TGTGCCAGCAGCTTGTCGGGACTTATCTACGAGCAGTACTTC. This sequence encodes CASSLSGLIYEQYF. Full variable domain (outside the CDR3, taken from reference TRBV7-9 and TRBJ2-7): DTGVSQNPRHKITKRGQNVTFRCDPISEHNRLYWYRQTLGQGPEFLTYFQNEAQLEKSRLLSDRFSAERPKGSFSTLEIQRTEQGDSAMYLCASSLSGLIYEQYFGPGTRLTVT.

V and J are TRBV27 and TRBJ2-3, with a possible D match to TRBD1 (7 bases). The CDR3 runs to 16 residues. Trimming stripped 2 bases from V and 1 base from J, with 13 bases between. Germline V lookup: CDR1 MNHEY, CDR2 SMNVEV (reference sequence). The CDR3 region has the DNA TGTGCCAGCAGTTTAGGAGGGGGCCACGGCACAGATACGCAGTATTTT. It is translated as CASSLGGGHGTDTQYF.

The CDR3 sequence: CASSRDRESFHEQYF. Here the CDR3 DNA reads TGTGCCAGCAGTCGCGACAGGGAGTCCTTCCACGAGCAGTACTTC. The chain recombines TRBV5-6 with TRBJ2-7; 7 bases are shared with TRBD1. Trimming cost V 5 bases and J 5 bases; bases outside gene matches: 13. CDR3 length: 15 residues. Looked up from germline, CDR1 is SGHDT and CDR2 is YYEEEE. The full variable domain, rest sourced from reference TRBV5-6 and TRBJ2-7, is DAGVTQSPTHLIKTRGQQVTLRCSPKSGHDTVSWYQQALGQGPQFIFQYYEEEERQRGNFPDRFSGHQFPNYSSELNVNALLLGDSALYLCASSRDRESFHEQYFGPGTRLTVT.